This record covers a single T cell receptor beta chain. Its antigen remains unknown. The source of the sample is a study of a mutant IDH1 vaccine in newly diagnosed glioma. The data were produced by immunoSEQ multiplex PCR, yet TCRdb's version contains in-frame clones alone and is incomplete. The sample shows tens of thousands of clones, 84% of them seen only once. CDR3 length equals 15 residues. With 11 bases clipped from V and 0 bases from J, the junction kept 5 bases outside the gene matches. Germline lookup yields CDR1 MNHNS and CDR2 SASEGT. Indicated time point: week 35, safety follow-up. It was 300 ug of mutant IDH1 20-mer peptide that made up each vaccine dose, given with topical imiquimod.

Sequences were derived from PBMCs, sampled from a glioma patient whose treatment included an IDH1 peptide vaccine. The chain carries TRBV6-1 and TRBJ2-6; TRBD1 matches 9 bases. This TCR was sampled from a man between 18 and 29 years old with glioma. The CDR3 region is CAAGQGNSGANVLTF. In nucleotides, the CDR3 is TGTGCCGCGGGACAGGGCAACTCTGGGGCCAACGTCCTGACTTTC.